This T cell receptor (beta chain) emerged from a study of blood T cell repertoires in COVID-19. Overall study: Samples of COVID-19 (acute and convalescent) were obtained from the United States, Italy and Spain.

This CDR3 has 16 amino acids. V shed 2 bases, J shed 2 bases, and the junction held 9 bases outside the gene matches. Germline-derived CDR1 and CDR2 are MGHDK and SYGVNS. The assay was immunoSEQ multiplex PCR, and TCRdb's table has in-frame clones only and misses some. The sample holds 230,000 or so clones, more than 75% seen once. Material: peripheral blood. V is TRBV25-1 and J is TRBJ2-7, with TRBD1 matching 7 bases. This TCR was sampled from a man in his forties with active or convalescent COVID-19. The CDR3: CASSETGSQGTYEQYF. The CDR3 DNA sequence: TGTGCCAGCAGTGAAACCGGCTCACAGGGGACCTACGAGCAGTACTTC.